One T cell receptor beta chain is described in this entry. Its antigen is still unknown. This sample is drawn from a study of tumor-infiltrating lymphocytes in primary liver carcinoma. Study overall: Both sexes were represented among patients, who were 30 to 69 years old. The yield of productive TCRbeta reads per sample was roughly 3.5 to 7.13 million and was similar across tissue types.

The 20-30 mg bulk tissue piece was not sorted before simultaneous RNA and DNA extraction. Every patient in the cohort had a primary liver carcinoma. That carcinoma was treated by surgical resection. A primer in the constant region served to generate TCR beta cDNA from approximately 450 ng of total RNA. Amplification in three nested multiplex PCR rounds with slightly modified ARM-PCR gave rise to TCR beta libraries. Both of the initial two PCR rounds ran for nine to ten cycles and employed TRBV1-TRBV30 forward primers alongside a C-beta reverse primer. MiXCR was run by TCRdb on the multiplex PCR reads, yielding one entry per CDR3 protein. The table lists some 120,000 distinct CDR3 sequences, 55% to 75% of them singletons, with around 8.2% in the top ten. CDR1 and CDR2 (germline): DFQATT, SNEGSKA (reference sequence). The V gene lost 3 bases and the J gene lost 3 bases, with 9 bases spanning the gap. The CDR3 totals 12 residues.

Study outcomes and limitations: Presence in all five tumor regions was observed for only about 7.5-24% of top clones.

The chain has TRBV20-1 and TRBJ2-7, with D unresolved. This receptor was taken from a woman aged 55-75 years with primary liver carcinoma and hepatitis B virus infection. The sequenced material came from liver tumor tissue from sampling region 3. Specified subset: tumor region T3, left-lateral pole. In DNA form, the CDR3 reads TGCAGTGCTAGTTTACTTAACTACGAGCAGTACTTC. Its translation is CSASLLNYEQYF.